This TCR beta chain was sequenced for a study of post-analysis software for immune sequencing data. Overall study: The courses of disease that were included comprised relapsing-remitting, secondary progressive and progressive-relapsing multiple sclerosis.

Included in the TCR beta cDNA libraries were unique molecular identifiers. MiXCR, run by TCRdb on the PCR reads, gives a single entry per CDR3 protein. There are roughly 800,000 distinct CDR3 sequences in the sample; around 46% occur only once, and approximately 4.4% lies in the top ten. The TCR sequence derives from a girl under 18 with multiple sclerosis. The sample taken for sequencing was blood.

The DNA of the CDR3 is TGTGCCAGCAGCTCCCGCGGGAGGGCGTTCGAGAATGAGCAGTTCTTC. Translating it yields CASSSRGRAFENEQFF. The rearrangement joins TRBV7-2 to TRBJ2-1, with 9 nucleotides matching TRBD2. Germline assignment: CDR1 SGHTA and CDR2 FQGNSA. The CDR3 is made up of 16 amino acids. With V trimmed by 4 bases and J by 7 bases, 11 bases remained unmatched.